The 12 T cell receptor beta chains listed next were all sequenced from one sample in a study of CD8 T cells in Susac syndrome. A quantity of about 0.45 to 1 ug RNA underwent reverse transcription using random hexamers. MiXCR was run by TCRdb on the immunoSEQ multiplex PCR reads, yielding one entry per CDR3 protein. This table has more than 55,000 distinct CDR3 sequences, about 95% appearing once. Sequencing input: CD8+ T cells from PBMCs. The receptors were sampled from a human donor in good health.

This clonotype was recorded once. The J gene is TRBJ1-1, the V gene TRBV19; no definite D call. This CDR3 is built from 13 residues. V shed 6 bases and J shed 3 bases, with 11 bases lying between them. Germline values: CDR1 LNHDA, CDR2 SQIVND (reference sequence). CDR3 loop: CASRWDLDTEAFF. The CDR3 DNA reads as TGTGCCAGTAGATGGGATTTGGACACTGAAGCTTTCTTT.

This sequence joins TRBV30 and TRBJ2-1; D remains unclear. CDR1 and CDR2 (germline): GTSNPN, SVGIG (reference sequence). The CDR3 length is 13 residues. V lost 3 bases and J lost 1, with 7 bases in between. The CDR3 DNA follows: TGTGCCTGGAGAATAGGGTCCTACAATGAGCAGTTCTTC. It yields the protein CAWRIGSYNEQFF.

The chain couples TRBV12-3 or TRBV12-4 to TRBJ2-1; 10 bases match TRBD2. After removal of 4 bases from V and 4 bases from J, the junction contained 7 bases not matched to a gene. This CDR3 has 16 residues. CDR3 DNA sequence: TGTGCCAGCAGTTCCCAGCGGGGGGGCCGGTACAATGAGCAGTTCTTC. Translating gives CASSSQRGGRYNEQFF.

The chain is built from TRBV5-1 and TRBJ2-1; maybe TRBD1 (8 bases). Trimming shortened V by 4 bases and J by 10 bases, and 15 bases separated the two germline ends. The CDR3 extends over 13 amino acids. Germline assignment: CDR1 SGHRS and CDR2 YFSETQ. CDR3 residues: CASSLGQGGEQFF. The DNA of the CDR3 is TGCGCCAGCAGCCTCGGACAGGGAGGGGAGCAGTTCTTC.

This sequence joins TRBV4-1 and TRBJ2-4; the D gene could be TRBD1 or TRBD2 (5 bases each). V gave up 1 base and J gave up 9 bases, with 10 bases separating them. In germline, CDR1 is MGHRA, CDR2 YSYEKL. The CDR3 extends over 13 amino acids. The chain's CDR3 is CASSQGGLGIQYF. The DNA of the CDR3 is TGCGCCAGCAGCCAAGGGGGGTTAGGCATTCAGTACTTC.

The V gene is TRBV5-4, the J gene TRBJ2-5; D is uncertain. Trimming cost V 0 bases and J 5 bases, with 14 bases left between them. The CDR3 has 15 residues. Germline V gene sequence: CDR1 SGHNT, CDR2 YYREEE (reference sequence). CDR3 bases: TGTGCCAGCAGCTTGGAGCCTCGGTCCGGGGAGACCCAGTACTTC. It encodes CASSLEPRSGETQYF. Based on the CDR3 plus reference TRBV5-4 and TRBJ2-5, the full variable domain is ETGVTQSPTHLIKTRGQQVTLRCSSQSGHNTVSWYQQALGQGPQFIFQYYREEENGRGNFPPRFSGLQFPNYSSELNVNALELDDSALYLCASSLEPRSGETQYFGPGTRLLVL.

The CDR3 region is CASSYSRPVGNSPLHF. The CDR3 region has the DNA TGTGCCAGCAGTTACTCGCGGCCCGTCGGGAATTCACCCCTCCACTTT. The J gene is TRBJ1-6, the V gene TRBV6-5; the D is unclear. This CDR3 contains 16 residues. V shed 0 bases and J shed 7 bases, with 13 bases lying between them. The V gene's germline CDR1 is MNHEY and CDR2 SVGAGI.

The gene calls are TRBV6-2 or TRBV6-3 and TRBJ1-2; the D is unclear. Per the germline V gene, CDR1 is MNHEY and CDR2 is SVGEGT. The CDR3 loop spans 14 amino acids. V gave up 0 bases and J gave up 8 bases, with 13 bases separating them. CDR3: CASSYSVGVGGYTF. The CDR3 coding sequence is TGTGCCAGCAGTTACTCGGTCGGGGTCGGCGGCTACACCTTC.

CDR3 bases: TGTGCCAGCAGCTTAGCCACTAGCGGCAATGAGCAGTTCTTC. Its translation: CASSLATSGNEQFF. The V and J genes are TRBV7-2 and TRBJ2-1; the match to TRBD2 covers 8 bases. The CDR3 sequence is 14 residues long. With 0 bases clipped from V and 6 bases from J, the junction kept 1 base outside the gene matches. Germline V gene sequence: CDR1 SGHTA, CDR2 FQGNSA.

This sequence joins TRBV7-2 and TRBJ1-1, with unresolved D. Trimming removed 1 base at V and 9 bases at J, with 12 bases between. Germline V CDR1 and CDR2: SGHTA, FQGNSA. The CDR3 extends over 13 amino acids. CDR3: CASSLVGELKAFF. DNA of the CDR3: TGTGCCAGCAGCTTAGTTGGCGAGTTGAAAGCTTTCTTT.

This clonotype appeared once. This chain connects TRBV7-9 to TRBJ2-7, with D perhaps given as TRBD1 or TRBD2 (5 bases each). CDR1 and CDR2 from the germline V gene are SEHNR and FQNEAQ (reference sequence). V dropped 5 bases and J dropped 0 bases, with 11 bases sitting between them. The CDR3 has 14 residues. This CDR3 reads CASSPGTVSYEQYF. The DNA for the CDR3 is TGTGCCAGCAGCCCCGGGACGGTCTCCTACGAGCAGTACTTC. Together with reference TRBV7-9 and TRBJ2-7, the CDR3 gives the full variable domain: DTGVSQNPRHKITKRGQNVTFRCDPISEHNRLYWYRQTLGQGPEFLTYFQNEAQLEKSRLLSDRFSAERPKGSFSTLEIQRTEQGDSAMYLCASSPGTVSYEQYFGPGTRLTVT.

In its sample, this clonotype was seen a few times. The chain has TRBV10-3 and TRBJ2-7, with D possibly TRBD1 on 6 matching bases. Deletions cut 6 bases from V and 3 bases from J, with 15 bases between. The CDR3 has 14 amino acids. Germline V gives CDR1 ENHRY, CDR2 SYGVKD. The CDR3 spells CAISDGTTFYEQYV. The DNA for the CDR3 is TGTGCCATCAGCGACGGGACAACGTTCTACGAGCAGTACGTC.